This T cell receptor beta chain was found in a study of T cell repertoires in cytomegalovirus infection (dated by TCRdb to about 2019). The study in broad terms: Because public TCR beta signatures pointed to carriage of CMV infection together with the matching HLA type, the HLA type of each donor mattered for the analysis. What the study reported, not specific to this receptor: The ex vivo response was dominated by HLA-C-restricted CMV-specific TCR beta clonotypes, and the single most frequent clonotype in two of eight donors was supplied by these HLA-C-restricted clonotypes. In both this cohort and an independent roughly 350-donor cohort, the cumulative frequency of public TCR beta family members distinguished carriers of CMV infection plus the relevant HLA type.

The run used an Illumina HiSeq 1500. TCRdb ran its own pipeline on the public reads, namely fastp trimming at Q25 and MiXCR clone calling, and kept in-frame beta chains. Rows with a matching CDR3 protein are joined into one entry that keeps the most common DNA and genes. Counted in this sample were around 530,000 distinct CDR3 sequences; about 26% of them appeared once. About 13% of the sample lies in the top ten. The CDR3 numbers 15 residues from cysteine through phenylalanine. Just CDR3 DNA is preserved here, 45 bases in frame from base 1. For this chain, trimming is 1 base at the V end and 7 bases at the J end, and the number of junction bases without a gene match is 3. Based on the germline V gene, the CDR1 and CDR2 sequences are SGHVS and FNYEAQ. This clonotype was seen at least ten times. This receptor's antigen is unknown. The record has no base qualities; no much larger clone is one base away.

Sequencing was done on a sample of PBMCs. The chain is encoded by TRBV7-6 joined to TRBJ2-1; TRBD2 matches 11 bases in the middle. This clonotype was obtained from a human donor in good health (CMV status not recorded). Some clones in this sample may be carry-over from other donors' samples. The encoded CDR3 is CASSLVSSGGNEQFF. The nucleotide sequence is given as TGTGCCAGCAGCTTAGTTTCTAGCGGGGGGAATGAGCAGTTCTTC.